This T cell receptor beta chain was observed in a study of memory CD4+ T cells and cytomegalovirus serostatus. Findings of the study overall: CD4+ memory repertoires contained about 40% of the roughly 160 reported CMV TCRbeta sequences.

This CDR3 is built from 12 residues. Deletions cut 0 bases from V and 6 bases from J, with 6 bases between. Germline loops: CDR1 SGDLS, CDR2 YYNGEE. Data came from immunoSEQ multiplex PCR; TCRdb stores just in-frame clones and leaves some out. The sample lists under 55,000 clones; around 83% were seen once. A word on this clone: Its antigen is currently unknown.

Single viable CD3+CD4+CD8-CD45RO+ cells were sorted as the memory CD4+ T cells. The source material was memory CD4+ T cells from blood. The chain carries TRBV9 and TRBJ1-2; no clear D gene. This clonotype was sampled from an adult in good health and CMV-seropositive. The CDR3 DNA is TGTGCCAGCAGCGTAGGGTCCAATGGCTACACCTTC. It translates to CASSVGSNGYTF.